This paragraph covers one T cell receptor beta chain sequence. In the original workflow: Scientists estimated how many nucleated cells there were by amplifying reference gene primers. The protocol was immunoSEQ multiplex PCR, while the TCRdb copy is restricted to in-frame clones and leaves out a portion. The DNA gave D and trimming, while V, J and clone size come from that table. This sample has over 350,000 clones, with about 90% found just once. Adults between roughly 18 and 90 years of age took part from about two dozen US areas. Participant-reported clinical history was the basis for cohort assignment. Germline V CDR1 and CDR2: SGHVS, FQNEAQ. V gave up 5 bases and J gave up 0 bases; unmatched junction bases: 10. The CDR3 sequence is 17 residues long. The record originates from a study of blood T cell repertoires in COVID-19. Study-level information: T cells, B-cell-depleted T cells, or PBMCs supplied cDNA or gDNA.

The sequenced sample consisted of PBMCs or T cells enriched from blood (not recorded which). This sequence joins TRBV7-8 and TRBJ1-1, with 9 positions matching TRBD1. The receptor was derived from a woman between 18 and 30 years old with acute COVID-19. This chain's CDR3 is CASSLKQGAGVNTEAFF. In DNA form, the CDR3 reads TGTGCCAGCAGCCTGAAACAGGGGGCCGGTGTGAACACTGAAGCTTTCTTT.